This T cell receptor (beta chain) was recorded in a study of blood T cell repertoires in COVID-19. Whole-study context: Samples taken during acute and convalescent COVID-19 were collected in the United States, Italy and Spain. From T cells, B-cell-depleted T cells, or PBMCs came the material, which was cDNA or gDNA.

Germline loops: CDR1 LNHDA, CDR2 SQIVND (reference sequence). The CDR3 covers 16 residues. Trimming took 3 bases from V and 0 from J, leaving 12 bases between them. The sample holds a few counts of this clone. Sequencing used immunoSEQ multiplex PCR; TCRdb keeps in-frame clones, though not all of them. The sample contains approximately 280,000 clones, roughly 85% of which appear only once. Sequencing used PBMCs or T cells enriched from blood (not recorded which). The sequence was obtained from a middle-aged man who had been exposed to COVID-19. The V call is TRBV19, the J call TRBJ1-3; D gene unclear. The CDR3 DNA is TGTGCCAGTAGTATTGGAGTCCGAAGCTCTGGAAACACCATATATTTT. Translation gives CASSIGVRSSGNTIYF.